This TCR beta chain was sequenced for a study of cytomegalovirus exposure and HLA in healthy donors. Findings of the study overall: HLA alleles showed associations with around 15,000 TCR beta sequences in a later analysis, at a 0.05 false discovery rate.

As to this clone: Its antigen is currently unknown.

A multiplex PCR was run with 60 Vbeta primers and 13 Jbeta primers. Profiling relied on immunoSEQ multiplex PCR, and the TCRdb table lists in-frame clones only, not all of them. The sample contains about 160,000 clones, about 80% of which appear only once. The CDR3 extends over 12 amino acids. Germline V gives CDR1 LNHDA, CDR2 SQIVND (reference sequence). V trimming: 10 bases; J trimming: 3 bases; junction bases outside the gene matches: 5. The sequence was obtained from a female donor in good health and CMV-seronegative. V usage is TRBV19 and J usage is TRBJ1-2; 7 bases align to TRBD1. The sequenced material came from PBMCs. Here the CDR3 reads CATRTGDYGYTF. CDR3 DNA: TGTGCCACCCGGACAGGCGACTATGGCTACACCTTC.